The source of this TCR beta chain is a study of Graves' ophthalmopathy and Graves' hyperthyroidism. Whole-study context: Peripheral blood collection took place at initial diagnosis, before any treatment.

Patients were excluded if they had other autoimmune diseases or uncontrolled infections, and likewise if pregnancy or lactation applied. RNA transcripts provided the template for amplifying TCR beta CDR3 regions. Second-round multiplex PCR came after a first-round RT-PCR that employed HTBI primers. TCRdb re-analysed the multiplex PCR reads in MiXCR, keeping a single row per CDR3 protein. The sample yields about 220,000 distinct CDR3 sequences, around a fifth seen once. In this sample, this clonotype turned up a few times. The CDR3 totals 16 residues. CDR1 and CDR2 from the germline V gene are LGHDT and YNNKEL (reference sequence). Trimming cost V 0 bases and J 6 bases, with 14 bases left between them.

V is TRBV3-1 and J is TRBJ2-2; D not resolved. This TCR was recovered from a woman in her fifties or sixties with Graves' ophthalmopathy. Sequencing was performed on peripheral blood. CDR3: CASSQEAHSRPGELFF. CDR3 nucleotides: TGTGCCAGCAGCCAAGAAGCGCACAGTCGCCCCGGGGAGCTGTTTTTT. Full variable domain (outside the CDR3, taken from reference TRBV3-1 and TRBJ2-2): DTAVSQTPKYLVTQMGNDKSIKCEQNLGHDTMYWYKQDSKKFLKIMFSYNNKELIINETVPNRFSPKSPDKAHLNLHINSLELGDSAVYFCASSQEAHSRPGELFFGEGSRLTVL.